This T cell receptor beta chain was identified during a study of blood T cell repertoires in COVID-19. Data came from immunoSEQ multiplex PCR; TCRdb stores just in-frame clones and leaves some out. This table holds 20,000 to 30,000 clones, roughly 77% found once. A single count supports this clone. The CDR3 totals 18 residues. Germline trimming cut 5 bases from V and 8 bases from J; bases unmatched to any gene: 17. Germline CDR1 SEHNR, CDR2 FQNEAQ (reference sequence). The receptor comes from a woman in her 70s with COVID-19, enrolled during active disease. Sequenced material: peripheral blood. The rearrangement links TRBV7-9 to TRBJ2-1, with 11 bases identical to TRBD2. CDR3 coding DNA: TGTGCCAGCAGCCCCCACCCAACACTAGCGGGGGATAGCGATGAGCAGTTCTTC. Translated: CASSPHPTLAGDSDEQFF.